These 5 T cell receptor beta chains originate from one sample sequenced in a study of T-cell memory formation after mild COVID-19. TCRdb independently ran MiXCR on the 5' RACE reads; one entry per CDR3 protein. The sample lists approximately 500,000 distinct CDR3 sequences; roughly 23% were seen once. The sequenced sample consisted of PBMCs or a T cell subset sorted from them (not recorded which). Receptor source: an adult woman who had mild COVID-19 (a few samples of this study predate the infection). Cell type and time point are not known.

This chain's CDR3 is CASSPLTGSAHGTQYF. The CDR3, as DNA: TGTGCCAGCAGCCCTTTGACTGGGTCCGCCCACGGGACCCAGTACTTC. This chain connects TRBV7-2 to TRBJ2-5; D call uncertain. Germline CDR1 and CDR2: SGHTA and FQGNSA. There are 16 residues in the CDR3. Trimming took 5 bases from V and 7 from J, leaving 23 bases between them.

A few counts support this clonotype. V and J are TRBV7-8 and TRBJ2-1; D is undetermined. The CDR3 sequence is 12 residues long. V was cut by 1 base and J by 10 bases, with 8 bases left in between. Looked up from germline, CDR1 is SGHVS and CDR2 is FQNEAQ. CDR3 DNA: TGTGCCAGCAGCTTAGTATTGCAAGAGCAGTTCTTC. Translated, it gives CASSLVLQEQFF.

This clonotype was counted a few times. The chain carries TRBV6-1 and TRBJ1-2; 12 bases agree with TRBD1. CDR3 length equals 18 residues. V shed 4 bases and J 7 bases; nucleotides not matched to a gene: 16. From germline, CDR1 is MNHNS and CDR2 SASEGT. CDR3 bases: TGTGCCAGCAGTGCCACGGTCGGGACAGGGGGCGAGAGGGGTGGCTACACCTTC. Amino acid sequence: CASSATVGTGGERGGYTF.

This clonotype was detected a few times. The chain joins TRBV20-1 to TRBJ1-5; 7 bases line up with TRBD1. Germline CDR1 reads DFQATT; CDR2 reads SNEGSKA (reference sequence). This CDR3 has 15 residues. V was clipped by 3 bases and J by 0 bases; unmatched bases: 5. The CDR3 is CSARGTDYSNQPQHF. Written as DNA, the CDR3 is TGCAGTGCTAGGGGGACAGACTATAGCAATCAGCCCCAGCATTTT.

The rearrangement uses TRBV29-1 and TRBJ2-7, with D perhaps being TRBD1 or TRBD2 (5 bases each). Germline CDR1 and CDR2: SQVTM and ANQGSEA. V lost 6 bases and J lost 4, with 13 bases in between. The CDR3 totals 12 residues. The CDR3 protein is CSVVGTLYEQYF. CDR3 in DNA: TGCAGCGTCGTGGGGACCCTTTACGAGCAGTACTTC.